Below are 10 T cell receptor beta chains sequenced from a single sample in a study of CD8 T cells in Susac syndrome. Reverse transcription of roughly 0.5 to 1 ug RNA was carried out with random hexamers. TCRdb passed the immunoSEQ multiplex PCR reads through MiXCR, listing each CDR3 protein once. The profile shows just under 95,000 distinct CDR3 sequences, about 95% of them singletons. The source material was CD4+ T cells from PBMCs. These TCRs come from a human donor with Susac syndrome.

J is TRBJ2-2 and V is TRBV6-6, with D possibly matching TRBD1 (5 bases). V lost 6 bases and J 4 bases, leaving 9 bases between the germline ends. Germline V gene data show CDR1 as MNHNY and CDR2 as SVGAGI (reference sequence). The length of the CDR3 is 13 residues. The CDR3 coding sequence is TGTGCCAGCAGCCCGACAGTCACCGGGGAGCTGTTTTTT. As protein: CASSPTVTGELFF.

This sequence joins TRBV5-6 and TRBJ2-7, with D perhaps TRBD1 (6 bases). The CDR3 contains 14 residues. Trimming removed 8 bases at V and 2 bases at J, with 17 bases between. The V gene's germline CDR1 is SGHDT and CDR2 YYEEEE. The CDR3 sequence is CASYYLDRPYEQYF. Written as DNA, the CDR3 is TGTGCCAGTTACTATTTGGACAGACCCTACGAGCAGTACTTC.

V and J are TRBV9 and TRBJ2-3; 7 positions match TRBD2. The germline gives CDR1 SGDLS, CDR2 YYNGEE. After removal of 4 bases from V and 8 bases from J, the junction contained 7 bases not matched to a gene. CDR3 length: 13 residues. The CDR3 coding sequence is TGTGCCAGCAGCCTCGGACTAGTCGGTACGCAGTATTTT. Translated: CASSLGLVGTQYF.

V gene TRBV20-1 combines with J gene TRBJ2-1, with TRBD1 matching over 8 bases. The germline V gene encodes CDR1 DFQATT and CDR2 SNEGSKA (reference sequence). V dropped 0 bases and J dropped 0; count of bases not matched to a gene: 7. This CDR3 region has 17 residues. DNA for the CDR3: TGCAGTGCTAGAGATCGCCTAACAGGGGGCTCCTACAATGAGCAGTTCTTC. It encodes CSARDRLTGGSYNEQFF.

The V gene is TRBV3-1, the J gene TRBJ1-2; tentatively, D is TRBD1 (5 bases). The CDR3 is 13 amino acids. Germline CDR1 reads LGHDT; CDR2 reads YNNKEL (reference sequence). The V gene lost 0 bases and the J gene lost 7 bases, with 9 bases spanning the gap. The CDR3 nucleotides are TGTGCCAGCAGCCAAGAAAGGGGAGTTGGCTACACCTTC. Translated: CASSQERGVGYTF.

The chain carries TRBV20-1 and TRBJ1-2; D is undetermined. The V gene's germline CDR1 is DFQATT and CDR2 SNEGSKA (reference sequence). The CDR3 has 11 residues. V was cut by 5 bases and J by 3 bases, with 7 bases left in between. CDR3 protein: CSADTDYGYTF. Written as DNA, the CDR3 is TGCAGTGCTGACACAGACTATGGCTACACCTTC.

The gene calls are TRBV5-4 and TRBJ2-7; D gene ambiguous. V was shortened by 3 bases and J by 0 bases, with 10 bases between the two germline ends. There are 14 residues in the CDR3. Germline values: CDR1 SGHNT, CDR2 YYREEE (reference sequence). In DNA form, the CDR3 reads TGTGCCAGCAGCTCCCCTAGAGTCTCCTACGAGCAGTACTTC. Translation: CASSSPRVSYEQYF.

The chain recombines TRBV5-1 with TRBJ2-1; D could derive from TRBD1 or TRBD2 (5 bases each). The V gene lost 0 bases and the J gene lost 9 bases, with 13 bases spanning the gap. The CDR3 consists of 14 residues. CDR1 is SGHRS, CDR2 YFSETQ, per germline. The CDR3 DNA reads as TGCGCCAGCAGCTTGGCCGCAGGGACCCCTGAGCAGTTCTTC. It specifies CASSLAAGTPEQFF.

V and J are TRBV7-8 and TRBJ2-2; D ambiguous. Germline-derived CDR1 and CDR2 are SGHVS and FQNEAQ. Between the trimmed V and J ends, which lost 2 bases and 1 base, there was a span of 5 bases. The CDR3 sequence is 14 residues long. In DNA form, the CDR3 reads TGTGCCAGCAGCTTATCCGAGAACACCGGGGAGCTGTTTTTT. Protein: CASSLSENTGELFF.

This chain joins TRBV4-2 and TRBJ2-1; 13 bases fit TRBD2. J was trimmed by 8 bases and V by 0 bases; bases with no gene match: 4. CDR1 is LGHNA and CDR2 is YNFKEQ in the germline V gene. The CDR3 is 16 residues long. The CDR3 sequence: CASSQELAGGPYEQFF. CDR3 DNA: TGTGCCAGCAGCCAAGAACTAGCGGGGGGGCCATATGAGCAGTTCTTC.